This is a list of T cell receptor beta chains from one sample in a study of vaccination and CD4 T cells after COVID-19. TCRdb ran MiXCR on the PCR reads and lists one entry per CDR3 protein. This sample has over 10,000 distinct CDR3 sequences, with about half found just once. Antigen specificity for these receptors is unknown. The specimen sequenced was CD4+ T cells from blood, cultured in vitro. All receptors come from a human donor who had recovered from COVID-19. Both conserved end residues are part of each CDR3. Fields, in order: V gene, clone size, J gene, D gene, CDR3 protein, CDR3 DNA. The D gene is left open where the match is weak. Size is omitted from some rows. Given values are once, few, many or a class for expanded clones.

TRBV10-3	.	TRBJ1-2	.	CATGESSYGYTF	TGTGCCACCGGGGAGTCCTCATATGGCTACACCTTC
TRBV20-1	.	TRBJ2-2	TRBD2	CSALSLAGVSTGELFF	TGCAGTGCGCTTAGTCTAGCGGGGGTTTCCACCGGGGAGCTGTTTTTT
TRBV2	few	TRBJ1-2	TRBD1	CASSLTGGDGGYTF	TGTGCCAGCAGTCTGACAGGGGGAGACGGTGGCTACACCTTC
TRBV6-1	.	TRBJ2-7	TRBD2	CASGTSGSLSYEQYF	TGTGCCAGCGGGACTAGCGGGTCCTTATCCTACGAGCAGTACTTC
TRBV11-3	.	TRBJ1-1	.	CASSQVSPGFLGSSAEAFF	TGTGCCAGCAGCCAAGTATCGCCAGGGTTCCTGGGATCTTCCGCTGAAGCTTTCTTT
TRBV2	once	TRBJ1-5	.	CASSYRPSGDQPQHF	TGTGCCAGCAGCTACCGGCCCTCAGGGGATCAGCCCCAGCATTTT
TRBV6-5	.	TRBJ2-1	.	CASSYHNEQFF	TGTGCCAGCAGTTATCACAATGAGCAGTTCTTC
TRBV6-2/TRBV6-3	.	TRBJ1-1	TRBD1	CASSYVGQGRGSTEAFF	TGTGCCAGCAGTTACGTAGGACAGGGAAGAGGGAGTACTGAAGCTTTCTTT
TRBV7-2	.	TRBJ2-3	.	CASNTFSTDTQYF	TGTGCCAGCAACACCTTTAGCACAGATACGCAGTATTTT
TRBV20-1	.	TRBJ2-7	.	CSASPGPISYEQYF	TGCAGTGCTAGTCCCGGGCCGATCTCCTACGAGCAGTACTTC
TRBV4-1	once	TRBJ2-7	.	CASSETSSYEQYF	TGCGCCAGCAGCGAGACAAGCTCCTACGAGCAGTACTTC
TRBV7-2	few	TRBJ1-5	.	CASSLAGLLANQPQHF	TGTGCCAGCAGCTTAGCCGGACTCCTGGCCAACCAGCCCCAGCATTTT
TRBV7-2	.	TRBJ2-7	TRBD2	CASSLGLIGRAYEQYF	TGTGCCAGCAGCTTGGGGTTGATCGGGAGGGCTTATGAGCAGTACTTC
TRBV6-1	.	TRBJ2-3	.	CASRTDSTTDTQYF	TGTGCCAGCAGGACGGACAGCACCACAGATACGCAGTATTTT
TRBV7-6	.	TRBJ1-5	TRBD1	CASSLVGTGFLSNQPQHF	TGTGCCAGCAGCTTAGTAGGGACAGGGTTCCTTAGCAATCAGCCCCAGCATTTT
TRBV20-1	.	TRBJ1-1	.	CSADTGNTEAFF	TGCAGTGCTGACACAGGTAACACTGAAGCTTTCTTT
TRBV20-1	few	TRBJ1-2	.	CSARDLGDYGYTF	TGCAGTGCTAGAGATCTGGGAGACTATGGCTACACCTTC
TRBV20-1	.	TRBJ1-2	.	CSARDLRGPATGYTF	TGCAGTGCTAGAGATCTTCGGGGCCCGGCGACTGGCTACACCTTC
TRBV12-3/TRBV12-4	.	TRBJ2-7	TRBD1	CASSRGQSYEQYF	TGTGCCAGCAGTAGGGGACAGTCCTACGAGCAGTACTTC
TRBV28	.	TRBJ1-4	TRBD1	CASSLFNRGGEKLFF	TGTGCCAGCAGTTTATTCAACAGGGGGGGCGAAAAACTGTTTTTT
TRBV6-1	few	TRBJ2-5	TRBD1	CASSVRTGGGETQYF	TGTGCCAGCAGTGTGAGAACAGGGGGCGGAGAGACCCAGTACTTC
TRBV11-2	few	TRBJ2-2	TRBD2	CASSLWPRGSGTGELFF	TGTGCCAGCAGCTTGTGGCCCCGCGGGAGTGGGACCGGGGAGCTGTTTTTT
TRBV10-2	.	TRBJ1-1	TRBD1	CASSDPGQVITEAFF	TGCGCCAGCAGTGACCCGGGACAGGTTATCACTGAAGCTTTCTTT
TRBV2	.	TRBJ2-7	.	CASSQTSVYFCAIGWDSSYEQYF	.
TRBV20-1	few	TRBJ1-2	.	CSAGAQFPGYTF	TGCAGTGCTGGGGCACAGTTCCCTGGCTACACCTTC
TRBV12-3/TRBV12-4	.	TRBJ2-7	TRBD2	CASSLGIAGSLEQYF	TGTGCCAGCAGTTTAGGGATAGCGGGCTCGCTCGAGCAGTACTTC
TRBV28	.	TRBJ1-2	.	CASKPQGYDYGYTF	TGTGCCAGCAAGCCCCAGGGGTACGACTATGGCTACACCTTC
TRBV5-1	.	TRBJ1-5	TRBD1	CASSPPLGTALNQPQHF	TGCGCCAGCAGCCCTCCCCTAGGGACAGCACTCAATCAGCCCCAGCATTTT
TRBV7-2	.	TRBJ1-5	.	CASSSYRALGDQPQHF	TGTGCCAGCAGCTCGTACCGGGCCCTAGGGGATCAGCCCCAGCATTTT
TRBV12-3/TRBV12-4	once	TRBJ2-7	.	CASSPWREQYF	TGTGCCAGCAGCCCGTGGCGCGAGCAGTACTTC
TRBV11-3	once	TRBJ2-7	.	CASSLKGGAGEQYF	TGTGCCAGCAGCCTTAAAGGAGGGGCTGGCGAGCAGTACTTC
TRBV6-1	few	TRBJ2-7	.	CASSDRGYEQYF	TGTGCCAGCAGTGACAGGGGCTACGAGCAGTACTTC
TRBV28	.	TRBJ1-5	.	CASSLPHQPQHF	TGTGCCAGCAGTTTACCCCATCAGCCCCAGCATTTT
TRBV20-1	.	TRBJ1-6	.	CSATTTNSPLHF	TGCAGTGCTACCACAACCAATTCACCCCTCCACTTT
TRBV30	once	TRBJ1-5	.	CAWSPDPFSNQPQHF	TGTGCCTGGAGCCCGGACCCTTTTAGCAATCAGCCCCAGCATTTT
TRBV12-3/TRBV12-4	few	TRBJ1-1	TRBD1	CASSPMGQGGTEAFF	TGTGCCAGCAGTCCAATGGGACAGGGGGGGACTGAAGCTTTCTTT
TRBV7-9	.	TRBJ1-5	TRBD1	CASSLARTGGLDQPQHF	TGTGCCAGCAGCTTAGCGCGGACAGGGGGACTGGATCAGCCCCAGCATTTT
TRBV30	.	TRBJ1-5	TRBD1	CAWAGQGTQPQHF	TGTGCCTGGGCCGGACAGGGGACACAGCCCCAGCATTTT
TRBV5-5	.	TRBJ1-2	.	CASSDWDPNYGYTF	TGTGCCAGCAGCGATTGGGACCCTAACTATGGCTACACCTTC
TRBV6-1	once	TRBJ2-1	TRBD2	CASSTLAGGYNEQFF	TGTGCCAGCAGTACACTAGCGGGGGGCTACAATGAGCAGTTCTTC
TRBV27	.	TRBJ2-3	.	CASRGNRIGDTQYF	TGTGCCAGCAGGGGTAATCGGATTGGGGATACGCAGTATTTT
TRBV12-3/TRBV12-4	.	TRBJ1-5	.	CASSLAWGQGSQPRHF	.
TRBV5-5	.	TRBJ1-5	.	CASSSGFNSNQPQHF	TGTGCCAGCAGCTCAGGGTTTAATAGCAATCAGCCCCAGCATTTT
TRBV11-3	.	TRBJ2-7	TRBD2	CASSVLAGGTYEQYF	TGTGCCAGCAGCGTTCTAGCGGGGGGTACCTACGAGCAGTACTTC
TRBV28	.	TRBJ2-6	.	CASSFLWVGPGITGANVLTF	TGTGCCAGCAGTTTCCTCTGGGTGGGCCCAGGTATCACTGGGGCCAACGTCCTGACTTTC
TRBV2	.	TRBJ2-3	.	CASSGRGQGMGDTQYF	TGTGCCAGCAGTGGGCGGGGGCAGGGAATGGGAGATACGCAGTATTTT
TRBV11-3	.	TRBJ1-6	.	CASSLDPVTLHF	TGTGCCAGCAGCTTAGACCCAGTCACCCTCCACTTT
TRBV20-1	few	TRBJ1-5	.	CSALDSLPYSNQPQHF	TGCAGTGCTTTGGACAGCCTCCCTTATAGCAATCAGCCCCAGCATTTT
TRBV20-1	.	TRBJ2-3	TRBD2	CSAGRAGLAALRGSTDTQYF	TGCAGTGCTGGTCGGGCGGGACTAGCGGCCTTGAGAGGGAGCACAGATACGCAGTATTTT
TRBV7-9	few	TRBJ1-2	TRBD1	CASSLPAGTGGYGYTF	TGTGCCAGCAGCTTACCGGCCGGGACAGGGGGCTATGGCTACACCTTC